This is a list of T cell receptor beta chains from one sample in a study of blood T cell repertoires in COVID-19. Some clones are missing from TCRdb's copy, which holds only in-frame ones; the method was immunoSEQ multiplex PCR. The sample includes some 140,000 clones, around three quarters of them seen just once. The sample comprised peripheral blood. The origin of the receptors is a man in his sixties with acute or convalescent COVID-19. CDR3s include the opening cysteine and the closing phenylalanine or tryptophan. The order of the fields is V gene, D gene, J gene, clone size, CDR3 protein, CDR3 DNA. A D gene is named only where the DNA matches it firmly. The size entry is marked missing in some rows and otherwise reads once, few, many or a size class.

V gene: TRBV10-3; D gene: -; J gene: TRBJ1-3; clone size: -; CDR3 protein: CAISESRSSGNTIYF; CDR3 DNA: TGTGCCATCAGTGAGTCGAGAAGCTCTGGAAACACCATATATTTT
V gene: TRBV4-3; D gene: -; J gene: TRBJ1-1; clone size: few; CDR3 protein: CASSQDSGNTEAFF; CDR3 DNA: TGCGCCAGCAGTCAAGACAGCGGGAACACTGAAGCTTTCTTT
V gene: TRBV5-4; D gene: TRBD1; J gene: TRBJ1-2; clone size: few; CDR3 protein: CASSWTGEGYGYTF; CDR3 DNA: TGTGCCAGCAGCTGGACAGGGGAAGGGTATGGCTACACCTTC
V gene: TRBV28; D gene: TRBD1; J gene: TRBJ1-2; clone size: -; CDR3 protein: CASSQQGPHGYTF; CDR3 DNA: TGTGCCAGCAGCCAACAGGGGCCTCATGGCTACACCTTC
V gene: TRBV9; D gene: -; J gene: TRBJ2-2; clone size: once; CDR3 protein: CASSGGQLHTGELFF; CDR3 DNA: TGTGCCAGCAGCGGCGGACAGCTGCACACCGGGGAGCTGTTTTTT
V gene: TRBV4-1; D gene: -; J gene: TRBJ2-7; clone size: -; CDR3 protein: CASSQDRSSVYEQYF; CDR3 DNA: TGCGCCAGCAGCCAAGATCGCTCTAGCGTCTACGAGCAGTACTTC
V gene: TRBV24-1; D gene: TRBD2; J gene: TRBJ2-1; clone size: -; CDR3 protein: CATSDFLSSGTLDEQFF; CDR3 DNA: TGTGCCACCAGTGATTTCCTTTCTAGCGGGACACTCGATGAGCAGTTCTTC
V gene: TRBV24-1; D gene: -; J gene: TRBJ2-3; clone size: -; CDR3 protein: CATSDPGWRVGGTDTQYF; CDR3 DNA: TGTGCCACCAGTGATCCTGGGTGGAGGGTCGGGGGCACAGATACGCAGTATTTT
V gene: TRBV28; D gene: TRBD1; J gene: TRBJ2-1; clone size: -; CDR3 protein: CASGQTGGGMNEQFF; CDR3 DNA: TGTGCCAGCGGGCAGACAGGGGGCGGTATGAATGAGCAGTTCTTC
V gene: TRBV28; D gene: TRBD2; J gene: TRBJ2-3; clone size: -; CDR3 protein: CASSSQLWTSGGGPDTQYF; CDR3 DNA: TGTGCCAGCAGCTCTCAATTATGGACTAGCGGGGGGGGCCCAGATACACAGTATTTT
V gene: TRBV10-3; D gene: -; J gene: TRBJ1-5; clone size: -; CDR3 protein: CAISEFGGSNQPQHF; CDR3 DNA: TGTGCCATCAGTGAGTTCGGGGGTAGCAATCAGCCCCAGCATTTT
V gene: TRBV2; D gene: -; J gene: TRBJ1-3; clone size: -; CDR3 protein: CASTGSMGNTIYF; CDR3 DNA: TGTGCCAGCACAGGGTCAATGGGAAACACCATATATTTT
V gene: TRBV3-1/TRBV3-2; D gene: -; J gene: TRBJ1-3; clone size: -; CDR3 protein: CASSRGTQGPVGNTIYF; CDR3 DNA: TGTGCCAGCAGCCGGGGGACACAGGGCCCGGTGGGAAACACCATATATTTT
V gene: TRBV7-9; D gene: TRBD1; J gene: TRBJ2-5; clone size: -; CDR3 protein: CASSSSLYGTGGEETQYF; CDR3 DNA: TGTGCCAGCAGCTCCTCCCTTTACGGGACAGGGGGCGAAGAGACCCAGTACTTC
V gene: TRBV5-6; D gene: -; J gene: TRBJ1-2; clone size: -; CDR3 protein: CASSFQGLQGYTF; CDR3 DNA: TGTGCCAGCAGCTTCCAGGGGCTACAGGGCTACACCTTC
V gene: TRBV21-1; D gene: -; J gene: TRBJ2-4; clone size: -; CDR3 protein: CASTVTGTGGEVAKNIQYF; CDR3 DNA: TGTGCCAGCACCGTGACCGGGACAGGGGGCGAGGTGGCCAAAAACATTCAGTACTTC
V gene: TRBV7-2; D gene: TRBD2; J gene: TRBJ2-7; clone size: -; CDR3 protein: CASSLVSGGAYEQYF; CDR3 DNA: TGTGCCAGCAGCTTAGTTAGCGGGGGGGCCTACGAGCAGTACTTC
V gene: TRBV3-1/TRBV3-2; D gene: -; J gene: TRBJ1-1; clone size: -; CDR3 protein: CASSPGLLNTEAFF; CDR3 DNA: TGTGCCAGCAGCCCGGGACTCTTAAACACTGAAGCTTTCTTT
V gene: TRBV4-3; D gene: -; J gene: TRBJ2-7; clone size: -; CDR3 protein: CASSPRTGGEQYF; CDR3 DNA: TGCGCCAGCAGCCCCCGGACCGGCGGGGAGCAGTACTTC
V gene: TRBV6-6; D gene: TRBD2; J gene: TRBJ2-7; clone size: -; CDR3 protein: CASREGDHEQYF; CDR3 DNA: TGTGCCTCTCGGGAGGGGGACCACGAGCAGTACTTC
V gene: TRBV6-5; D gene: -; J gene: TRBJ1-1; clone size: -; CDR3 protein: CASSYQTGGNTEAFF; CDR3 DNA: TGTGCCAGCAGTTACCAGACAGGAGGGAACACTGAAGCTTTCTTT
V gene: TRBV19; D gene: TRBD1; J gene: TRBJ2-2; clone size: -; CDR3 protein: CASNPPGQGRTGELFF; CDR3 DNA: TGTGCCAGTAACCCGCCGGGACAGGGTAGAACCGGGGAGCTGTTTTTT
V gene: TRBV3-1/TRBV3-2; D gene: TRBD2; J gene: TRBJ2-1; clone size: -; CDR3 protein: CASSPVRLAAYNEQFF; CDR3 DNA: TGTGCCAGCAGCCCCGTCCGACTAGCGGCCTACAATGAGCAGTTCTTC
V gene: TRBV28; D gene: TRBD1; J gene: TRBJ1-2; clone size: few; CDR3 protein: CASSFSADRGSGYTF; CDR3 DNA: TGTGCCAGCAGTTTTTCCGCCGACAGGGGCAGTGGCTACACCTTC
V gene: TRBV7-8; D gene: TRBD1; J gene: TRBJ1-2; clone size: -; CDR3 protein: CASSLYATGGYGYTF; CDR3 DNA: TGTGCCAGCAGCTTATATGCAACAGGGGGCTATGGCTACACCTTC
V gene: TRBV7-2; D gene: -; J gene: TRBJ1-5; clone size: once; CDR3 protein: CASSLRAGVSNQPQHF; CDR3 DNA: TGTGCCAGCAGCCTGCGGGCGGGGGTAAGCAATCAGCCCCAGCATTTT
V gene: TRBV25-1; D gene: -; J gene: TRBJ1-5; clone size: once; CDR3 protein: CASRGTGLGNQPQHF; CDR3 DNA: TGTGCCAGCAGGGGTACAGGGTTGGGCAATCAGCCCCAGCATTTT
V gene: TRBV5-4; D gene: TRBD1; J gene: TRBJ2-7; clone size: -; CDR3 protein: CASRRQGTYEQYF; CDR3 DNA: TGTGCCAGCAGAAGACAGGGGACCTACGAGCAGTACTTC
V gene: TRBV24-1; D gene: -; J gene: TRBJ1-1; clone size: -; CDR3 protein: CATSDTRQGGTEAFF; CDR3 DNA: TGTGCCACCAGTGATACCCGGCAGGGCGGTACTGAAGCTTTCTTT
V gene: TRBV2; D gene: -; J gene: TRBJ1-1; clone size: -; CDR3 protein: CASSVPVAPEAFF; CDR3 DNA: TGTGCCAGCAGTGTCCCCGTAGCGCCTGAAGCTTTCTTT
V gene: TRBV29-1; D gene: -; J gene: TRBJ1-5; clone size: few; CDR3 protein: CSVGDSLNQPQHF; CDR3 DNA: TGCAGCGTTGGCGACAGCCTCAATCAGCCCCAGCATTTT
V gene: TRBV28; D gene: TRBD1; J gene: TRBJ1-4; clone size: -; CDR3 protein: CASSTPDRATNEKLFF; CDR3 DNA: TGTGCCAGCAGTACACCGGACAGGGCGACTAATGAAAAACTGTTTTTT
V gene: TRBV6-6; D gene: -; J gene: TRBJ1-6; clone size: few; CDR3 protein: CASTGSYNSPLHF; CDR3 DNA: TGTGCCAGCACGGGCTCCTATAATTCACCCCTCCACTTT
V gene: TRBV30; D gene: TRBD2; J gene: TRBJ2-1; clone size: -; CDR3 protein: CASTSGRGHEQFF; CDR3 DNA: TGTGCCTCCACTAGCGGGAGAGGCCATGAGCAGTTCTTC
V gene: TRBV4-3; D gene: -; J gene: TRBJ1-4; clone size: -; CDR3 protein: CASSQETREKLFF; CDR3 DNA: TGCGCCAGCAGCCAAGAGACGAGGGAAAAACTGTTTTTT
V gene: TRBV30; D gene: TRBD1; J gene: TRBJ1-4; clone size: -; CDR3 protein: CAWSAPRGSTNEKLFF; CDR3 DNA: TGTGCCTGGAGTGCACCCAGGGGGTCAACTAATGAAAAACTGTTTTTT
V gene: TRBV7-2; D gene: -; J gene: TRBJ1-3; clone size: -; CDR3 protein: CASSFERGNTIYF; CDR3 DNA: TGTGCCAGCAGCTTCGAACGGGGAAACACCATATATTTT
V gene: TRBV6-6; D gene: TRBD2; J gene: TRBJ2-3; clone size: -; CDR3 protein: CASSYLAGHTDTQYF; CDR3 DNA: TGTGCCAGCAGTTACCTAGCGGGACACACAGATACGCAGTATTTT
V gene: TRBV19; D gene: -; J gene: TRBJ1-4; clone size: -; CDR3 protein: CASSISGSVPEKLFF; CDR3 DNA: TGTGCCAGTAGTATTTCAGGGTCAGTGCCTGAAAAACTGTTTTTT
V gene: TRBV14; D gene: TRBD2; J gene: TRBJ2-3; clone size: -; CDR3 protein: CASSLHSGRSNTQYF; CDR3 DNA: TGTGCCAGCAGTCTTCATAGCGGGAGGTCAAATACGCAGTATTTT
V gene: TRBV2; D gene: TRBD1; J gene: TRBJ1-2; clone size: -; CDR3 protein: CASSPGQGEDYGYTF; CDR3 DNA: TGTGCCAGCAGCCCGGGACAGGGGGAGGACTATGGCTACACCTTC
V gene: TRBV18; D gene: TRBD2; J gene: TRBJ2-3; clone size: once; CDR3 protein: CASSPGLAGGIGTDTQYF; CDR3 DNA: TGTGCCAGCTCACCGGGACTAGCGGGAGGAATCGGAACAGATACGCAGTATTTT
V gene: TRBV30; D gene: -; J gene: TRBJ1-2; clone size: -; CDR3 protein: CAWSVPGRTYGYTF; CDR3 DNA: TGTGCCTGGAGTGTACCAGGGCGTACCTATGGCTACACCTTC
V gene: TRBV10-3; D gene: -; J gene: TRBJ1-3; clone size: few; CDR3 protein: CATNRESIGNTIYF; CDR3 DNA: TGTGCCACCAACAGGGAATCAATTGGAAACACCATATATTTT